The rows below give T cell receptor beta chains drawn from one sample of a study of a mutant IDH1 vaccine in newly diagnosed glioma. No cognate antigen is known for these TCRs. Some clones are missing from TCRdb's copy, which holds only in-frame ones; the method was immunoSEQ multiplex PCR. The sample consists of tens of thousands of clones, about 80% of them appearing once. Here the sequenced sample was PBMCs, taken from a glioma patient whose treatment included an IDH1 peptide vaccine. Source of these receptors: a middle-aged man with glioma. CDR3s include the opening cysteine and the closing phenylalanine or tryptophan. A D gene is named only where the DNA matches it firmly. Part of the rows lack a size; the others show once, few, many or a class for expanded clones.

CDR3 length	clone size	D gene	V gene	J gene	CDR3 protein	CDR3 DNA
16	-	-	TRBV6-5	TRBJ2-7	CASSYSSNGLSYEQYF	TGTGCCAGCAGTTACTCGAGTAATGGGCTATCCTACGAGCAGTACTTC
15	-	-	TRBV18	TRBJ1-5	CASSPTTGPNQPQHF	TGTGCCAGCTCACCTACTACAGGGCCCAATCAGCCCCAGCATTTT
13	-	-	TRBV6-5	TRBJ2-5	CASGRDRGETQYF	TGTGCCAGCGGACGAGATAGGGGAGAGACCCAGTACTTC
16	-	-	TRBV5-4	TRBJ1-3	CASSLGGRRSGNTIYF	TGTGCCAGCAGCTTGGGTGGCCGACGCTCTGGAAACACCATATATTTT
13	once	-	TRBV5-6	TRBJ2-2	CASSLYLTGELFF	TGTGCCAGCAGCTTGTACCTCACCGGGGAGCTGTTTTTT
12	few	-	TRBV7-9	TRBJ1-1	CASSLSISEAFF	TGTGCCAGCAGCTTGTCGATATCGGAAGCTTTCTTT
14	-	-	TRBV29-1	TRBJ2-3	CSVEFSPQGDTQYF	TGCAGCGTTGAGTTCTCACCCCAAGGAGATACGCAGTATTTT
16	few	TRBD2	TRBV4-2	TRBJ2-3	CASSQDGGGSTDTQYF	TGTGCCAGCAGCCAAGATGGGGGGGGGAGCACAGATACGCAGTATTTT
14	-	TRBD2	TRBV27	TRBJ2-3	CATGLGLAGYTQYF	TGTGCCACCGGACTGGGGCTAGCGGGATATACGCAGTATTTT
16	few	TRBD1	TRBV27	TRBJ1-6	CASRKRGTGGYSPLHF	TGTGCCAGCAGAAAACGAGGGACAGGGGGATACTCACCCCTCCACTTT
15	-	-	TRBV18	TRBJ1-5	CASSSTGTRDQPQHF	TGTGCCAGCTCATCAACCGGGACACGGGATCAGCCCCAGCATTTT
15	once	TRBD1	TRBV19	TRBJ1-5	CASSIATGQNQPQHF	TGTGCCAGTAGTATAGCGACAGGGCAAAATCAGCCCCAGCATTTT
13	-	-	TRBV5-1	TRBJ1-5	CASSLYSNQPQHF	TGCGCCAGCAGCTTGTACAGCAATCAGCCCCAGCATTTT
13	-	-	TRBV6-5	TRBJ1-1	CASSYLVGYEAFF	TGTGCCAGCAGTTACCTGGTCGGCTACGAAGCTTTCTTT
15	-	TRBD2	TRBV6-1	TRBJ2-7	CASSTSRSGGYEQYF	TGTGCCAGCAGTACTTCACGGAGCGGGGGCTACGAGCAGTACTTC
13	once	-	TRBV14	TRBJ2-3	CASSQAGADTQYF	TGTGCCAGCAGCCAAGCAGGCGCAGATACGCAGTATTTT
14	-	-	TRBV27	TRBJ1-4	CASSLSPGQGRLFF	TGTGCCAGCAGTTTATCGCCCGGCCAGGGGAGACTGTTTTTT